This T cell receptor beta chain was observed in a study of neurological immune-mediated disorders (dated by TCRdb to 2018 to 2020). For the wider study: Peripheral blood TCR-beta repertoires from HTLV-I-associated myelopathy (HAM/TSP) patients, multiple sclerosis patients and healthy controls were compared by UMI-based sequencing. Alongside PBMC samples, the set of approximately 100 TCR-beta libraries contained longitudinal samples, technical triplicates, and paired CD4+ and CD8+ T-cell subsets that had been sorted. Of the approximately 70 subjects in the cohort, roughly 14 were HAM/TSP patients, around 34 were multiple sclerosis patients, and roughly 20 were healthy controls.

cDNA synthesis used template-switch 5'RACE with a primer carrying a 10-nucleotide random unique molecular identifier tagging each TCR transcript. Over 190 million TCR-beta sequences, covering 15-18 subjects, were produced in each sequencing run. Total RNA was extracted with the RNeasy kit. The KAPA Real-time Library Amplification kit was used to amplify TCR-beta VDJ regions with primers for the TCR constant region and the 5'RACE anchor. Sample indexes and Illumina adaptors were added in a first PCR, after which library yield was increased in a second PCR. After purification with Ampure beads, the TCR product of roughly 650 bp was size-selected on a 2% E-gel SizeSelection system. Library quality was checked on a Bioanalyzer, concentration was measured with Qubit, and libraries were quantified with the Kapa Library Quantification kit before pooling. An Illumina HiSeq 2500 sequenced the libraries paired-end 2 x 150 bp. To increase sequence diversity, about 24-32% phiX was spiked into each library pool. The authors' pipeline ran thus. Quality-filtered reads were processed with the UMI-based MiGEC pipeline, and over 90% of raw TCR sequences were removed by the MiGEC pipeline during error correction. IMGT germline references were used for alignment of VDJ genes, and clonotypes were defined by a unique CDR3 amino acid sequence together with V-J genes. VDJtools evaluated clonal expansion, Shannon diversity and CDR3 relatedness (CalcPairwiseDistances, ClusterSamples); CLCbio workbench built phylogenetic trees. Expanded clones were defined as having at least 8 unique UMIs, based on coefficient-of-variation modelling across technical triplicates. TCRdb reanalyzed the raw reads on its own, using fastp at Q25 for trimming and MiXCR for clone calling, and kept in-frame beta chains. Rows with one shared CDR3 protein collapse into an entry with the most common genes and DNA. The V and J calls follow TCRdb's processing rather than the paper's. Here the sample has about 48,000 distinct CDR3 sequences; over 20% occur a single time. The top ten constitute around 23% of the sample.

The healthy controls were volunteers from a blood bank in Maryland, USA. For the unsorted PBMC libraries, 2 million PBMCs were stored in RNAlater at -80 degrees C until RNA extraction and were used to generate the libraries. PBMCs were separated from peripheral blood using Ficoll-Hypaque density gradient centrifugation and then cryopreserved in liquid nitrogen. Looking up the germline V gene (reference sequence) yields CDR1 SEHNR and CDR2 FQNEAQ. A distance of 9 bases separates the germline ends of V and J, which lose 3 bases and 3 bases respectively. The CDR3 runs 13 residues from the cysteine to the phenylalanine. Left in the record is the CDR3 DNA by itself, 39 bases read in frame from the first base. The full study reports these points: No identical CDR3 amino acid sequences were shared among expanded clones across subjects, suggesting private TCR-beta repertoires in all groups. TCR clonal expansion was greatest in HAM/TSP patients and smallest in MS patients, who ranked below even healthy controls.

This clonotype was seen more than once but under ten times. Its antigen is not yet known. Base-call qualities are not available, and no considerably larger clone is one nucleotide away. This receptor was identified in an older woman in good health. Input material: PBMCs. The chain is assembled from TRBV7-9 and TRBJ2-7; a weak D assignment points to TRBD2 (5 bases agree). The DNA sequence is given as TGTGCCAGCAGCTTGGTGAGCGGCTACGAGCAGTACTTC. Its protein product is CASSLVSGYEQYF.